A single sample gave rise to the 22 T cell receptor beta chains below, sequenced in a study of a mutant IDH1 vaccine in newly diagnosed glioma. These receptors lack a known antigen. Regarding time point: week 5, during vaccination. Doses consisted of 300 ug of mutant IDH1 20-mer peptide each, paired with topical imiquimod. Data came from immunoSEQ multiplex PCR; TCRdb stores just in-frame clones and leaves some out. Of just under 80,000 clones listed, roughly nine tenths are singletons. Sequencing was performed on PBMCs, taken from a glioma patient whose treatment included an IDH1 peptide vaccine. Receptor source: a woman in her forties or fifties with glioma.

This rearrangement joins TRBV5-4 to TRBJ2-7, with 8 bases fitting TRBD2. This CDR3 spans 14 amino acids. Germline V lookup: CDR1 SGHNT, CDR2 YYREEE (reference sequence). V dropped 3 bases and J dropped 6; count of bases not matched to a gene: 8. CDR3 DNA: TGTGCCAGCAGCTCCTCTAGGACTAGCTTCGAGCAGTACTTC. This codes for CASSSSRTSFEQYF.

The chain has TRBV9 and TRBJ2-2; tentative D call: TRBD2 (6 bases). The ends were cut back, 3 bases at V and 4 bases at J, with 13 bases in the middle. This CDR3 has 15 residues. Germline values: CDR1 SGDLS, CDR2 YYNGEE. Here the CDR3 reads CASSDDGRFTGELFF. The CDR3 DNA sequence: TGTGCCAGCAGCGACGACGGGAGATTCACCGGGGAGCTGTTTTTT. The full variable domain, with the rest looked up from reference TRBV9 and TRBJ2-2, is DSGVTQTPKHLITATGQRVTLRCSPRSGDLSVYWYQQSLDQGLQFLIQYYNGEERAKGNILERFSAQQFPDLHSELNLSSLELGDSALYFCASSDDGRFTGELFFGEGSRLTVL.

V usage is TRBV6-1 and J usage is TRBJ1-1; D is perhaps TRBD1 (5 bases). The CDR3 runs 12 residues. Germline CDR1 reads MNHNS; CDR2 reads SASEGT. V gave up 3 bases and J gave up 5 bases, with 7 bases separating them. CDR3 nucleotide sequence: TGTGCCAGCAGTGACAGGGTAACTGAAGCTTTCTTT. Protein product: CASSDRVTEAFF.

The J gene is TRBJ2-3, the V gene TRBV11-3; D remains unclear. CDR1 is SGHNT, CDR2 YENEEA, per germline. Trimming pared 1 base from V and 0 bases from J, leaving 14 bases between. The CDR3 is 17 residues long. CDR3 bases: TGTGCCAGCAGCTTAGCGGGCCACCTTTCTAGCACAGATACGCAGTATTTT. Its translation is CASSLAGHLSSTDTQYF.

CDR3 sequence: CASSLIRAGWVHNEQFF. DNA for the CDR3: TGTGCCAGCAGTCTCATACGGGCAGGGTGGGTGCACAATGAGCAGTTCTTC. The chain links TRBV2 to TRBJ2-1, with D tentatively TRBD1 (5 bases). Germline assignment: CDR1 SNHLY and CDR2 FYNNEI. Trimming took off 5 bases at V and 5 bases at J, with 22 bases between the two ends. The length of the CDR3 is 17 residues.

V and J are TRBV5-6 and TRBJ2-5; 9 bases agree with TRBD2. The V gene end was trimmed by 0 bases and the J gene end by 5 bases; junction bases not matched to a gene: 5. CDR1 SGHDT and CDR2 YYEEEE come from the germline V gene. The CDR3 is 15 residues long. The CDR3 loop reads CASSLGGLAGETQYF. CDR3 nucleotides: TGTGCCAGCAGCTTGGGGGGACTAGCTGGGGAGACCCAGTACTTC. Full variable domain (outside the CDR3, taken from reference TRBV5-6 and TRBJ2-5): DAGVTQSPTHLIKTRGQQVTLRCSPKSGHDTVSWYQQALGQGPQFIFQYYEEEERQRGNFPDRFSGHQFPNYSSELNVNALLLGDSALYLCASSLGGLAGETQYFGPGTRLLVL.

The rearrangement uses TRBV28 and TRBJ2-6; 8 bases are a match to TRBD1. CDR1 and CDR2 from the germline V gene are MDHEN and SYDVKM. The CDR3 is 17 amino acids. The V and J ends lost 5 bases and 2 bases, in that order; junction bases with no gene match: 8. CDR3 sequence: CASSQNTGGPGANVLTF. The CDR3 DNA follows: TGTGCCAGCAGTCAGAATACAGGGGGACCTGGGGCCAACGTCCTGACTTTC.

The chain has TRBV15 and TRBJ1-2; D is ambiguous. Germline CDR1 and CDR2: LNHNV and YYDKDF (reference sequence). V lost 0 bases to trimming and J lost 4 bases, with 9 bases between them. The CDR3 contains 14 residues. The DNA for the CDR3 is TGTGCCACCAGCAGAGACTCGTTTGGCTATGGCTACACCTTC. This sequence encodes CATSRDSFGYGYTF.

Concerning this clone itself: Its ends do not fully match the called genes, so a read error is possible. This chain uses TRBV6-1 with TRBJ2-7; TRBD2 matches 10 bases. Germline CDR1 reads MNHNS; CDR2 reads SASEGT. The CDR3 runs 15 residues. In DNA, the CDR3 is TGTGCCAGCAGGATATCTAGCGGGAGTAACTACGAGCAGCACTTC. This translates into CASRISSGSNYEQHF.

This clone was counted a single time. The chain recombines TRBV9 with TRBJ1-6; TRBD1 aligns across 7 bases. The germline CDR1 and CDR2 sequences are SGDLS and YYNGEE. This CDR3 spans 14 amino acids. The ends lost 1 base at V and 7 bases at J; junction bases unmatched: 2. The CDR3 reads CASSVPGQNSPLHF. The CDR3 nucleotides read TGTGCCAGCAGCGTACCGGGACAGAATTCACCCCTCCACTTT. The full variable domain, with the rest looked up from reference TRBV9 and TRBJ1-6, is DSGVTQTPKHLITATGQRVTLRCSPRSGDLSVYWYQQSLDQGLQFLIQYYNGEERAKGNILERFSAQQFPDLHSELNLSSLELGDSALYFCASSVPGQNSPLHFGNGTRLTVT.

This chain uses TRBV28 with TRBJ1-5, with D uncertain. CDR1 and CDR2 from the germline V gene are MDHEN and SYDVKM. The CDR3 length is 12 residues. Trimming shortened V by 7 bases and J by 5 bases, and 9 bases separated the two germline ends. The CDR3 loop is CASTSWDQPQHF. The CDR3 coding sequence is TGTGCCAGCACCTCCTGGGATCAGCCCCAGCATTTT.

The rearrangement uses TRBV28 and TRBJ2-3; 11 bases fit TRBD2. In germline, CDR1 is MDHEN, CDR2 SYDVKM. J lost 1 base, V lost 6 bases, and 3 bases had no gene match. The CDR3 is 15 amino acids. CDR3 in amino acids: CASRVGLAGTDTQYF. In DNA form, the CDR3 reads TGTGCCAGCAGGGTGGGACTAGCGGGCACAGATACGCAGTATTTT. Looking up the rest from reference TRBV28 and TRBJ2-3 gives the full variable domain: DVKVTQSSRYLVKRTGEKVFLECVQDMDHENMFWYRQDPGLGLRLIYFSYDVKMKEKGDIPEGYSVSREKKERFSLILESASTNQTSMYLCASRVGLAGTDTQYFGPGTRLTVL.

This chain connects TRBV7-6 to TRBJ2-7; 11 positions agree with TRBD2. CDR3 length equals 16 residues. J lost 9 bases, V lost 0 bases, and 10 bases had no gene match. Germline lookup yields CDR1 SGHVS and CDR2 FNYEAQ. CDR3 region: CASSLALAGVYDAQYF. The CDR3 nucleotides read TGTGCCAGCAGCTTAGCACTAGCGGGGGTCTACGACGCGCAGTACTTC.

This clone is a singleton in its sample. The CDR3 loop is CAIGAGPGPNTEAFF. The CDR3, as DNA: TGTGCCATCGGAGCGGGGCCCGGCCCTAACACTGAAGCTTTCTTT. The chain is built from TRBV10-3 and TRBJ1-1, with D possibly TRBD1 on 5 matching bases. This CDR3 has 15 amino acids. Germline V gene sequence: CDR1 ENHRY, CDR2 SYGVKD. Between the trimmed V and J ends, which lost 8 bases and 2 bases, there was a span of 18 bases.

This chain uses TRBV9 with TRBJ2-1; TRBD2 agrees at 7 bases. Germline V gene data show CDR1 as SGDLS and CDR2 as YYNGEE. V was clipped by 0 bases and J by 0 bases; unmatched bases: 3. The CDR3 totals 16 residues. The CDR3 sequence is CASSVAGGSSYNEQFF. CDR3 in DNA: TGTGCCAGCAGCGTAGCTGGCGGGAGCTCCTACAATGAGCAGTTCTTC.

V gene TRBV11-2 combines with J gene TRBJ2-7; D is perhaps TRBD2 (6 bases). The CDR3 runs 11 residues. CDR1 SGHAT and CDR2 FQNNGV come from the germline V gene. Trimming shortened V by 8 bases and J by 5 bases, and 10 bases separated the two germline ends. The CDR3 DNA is TGTGCCAGCCGATCGGGAGACGAGCAGTACTTC. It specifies CASRSGDEQYF.

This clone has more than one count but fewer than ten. The CDR3 reads CASRKQGNTEAFF. In DNA, the CDR3 is TGTGCCAGCAGGAAACAGGGAAACACTGAAGCTTTCTTT. The J gene is TRBJ1-1, the V gene TRBV6-5, with D tentatively TRBD1 (6 bases). The CDR3 totals 13 residues. V lost 6 bases and J 2 bases, leaving 10 bases between the germline ends. The germline V gene encodes CDR1 MNHEY and CDR2 SVGAGI.

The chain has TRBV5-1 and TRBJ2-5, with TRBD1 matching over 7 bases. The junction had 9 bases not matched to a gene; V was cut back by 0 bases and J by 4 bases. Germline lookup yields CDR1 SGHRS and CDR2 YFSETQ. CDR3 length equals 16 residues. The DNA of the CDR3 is TGCGCCAGCAGCTTGGCTCCCATGACAGGGTTAGAGACCCAGTACTTC. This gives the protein CASSLAPMTGLETQYF.

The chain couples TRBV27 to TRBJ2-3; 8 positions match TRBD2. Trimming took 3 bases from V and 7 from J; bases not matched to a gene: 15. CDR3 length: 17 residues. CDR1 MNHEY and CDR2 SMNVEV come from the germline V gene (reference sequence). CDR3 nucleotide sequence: TGTGCCAGCAGTTTCATCCTTAGGTCTAGCGGGTTGAATACGCAGTATTTT. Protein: CASSFILRSSGLNTQYF.

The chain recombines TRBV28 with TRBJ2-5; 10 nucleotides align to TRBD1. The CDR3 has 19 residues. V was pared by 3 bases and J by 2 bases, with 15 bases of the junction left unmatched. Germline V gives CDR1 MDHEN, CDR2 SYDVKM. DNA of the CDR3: TGTGCCAGCAGTTTGCGGATTTTTAGTCGGACAGGGGGACAAGAGACCCAGTACTTC. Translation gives CASSLRIFSRTGGQETQYF.

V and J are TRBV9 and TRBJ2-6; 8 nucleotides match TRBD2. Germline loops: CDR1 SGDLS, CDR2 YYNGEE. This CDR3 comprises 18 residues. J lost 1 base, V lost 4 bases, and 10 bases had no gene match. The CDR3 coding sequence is TGTGCCAGCAGCCCTTATGCGGGAGGAATATCTGGGGCCAACGTCCTGACTTTC. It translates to CASSPYAGGISGANVLTF.

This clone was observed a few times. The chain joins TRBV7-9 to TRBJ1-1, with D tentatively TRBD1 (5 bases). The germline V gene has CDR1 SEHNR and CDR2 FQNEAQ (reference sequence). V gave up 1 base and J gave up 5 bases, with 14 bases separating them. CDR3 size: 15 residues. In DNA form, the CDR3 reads TGTGCCAGCAGCTTAGATCAGGGTTGGGGAACTGAAGCTTTCTTT. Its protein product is CASSLDQGWGTEAFF.